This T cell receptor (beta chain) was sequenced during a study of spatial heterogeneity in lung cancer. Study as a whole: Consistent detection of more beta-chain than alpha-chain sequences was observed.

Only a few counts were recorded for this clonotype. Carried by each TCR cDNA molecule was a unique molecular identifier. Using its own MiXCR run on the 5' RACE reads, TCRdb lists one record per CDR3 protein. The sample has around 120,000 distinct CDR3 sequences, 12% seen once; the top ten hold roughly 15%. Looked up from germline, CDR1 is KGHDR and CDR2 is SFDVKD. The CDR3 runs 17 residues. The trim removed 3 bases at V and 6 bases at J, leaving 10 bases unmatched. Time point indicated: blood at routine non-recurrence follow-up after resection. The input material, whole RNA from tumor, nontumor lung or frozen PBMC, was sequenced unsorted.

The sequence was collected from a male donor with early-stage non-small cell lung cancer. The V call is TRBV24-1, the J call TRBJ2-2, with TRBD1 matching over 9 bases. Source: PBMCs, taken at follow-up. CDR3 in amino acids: CATSDPRGTGIAGELFF. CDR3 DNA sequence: TGTGCCACCAGTGATCCAAGGGGGACAGGGATCGCCGGGGAGCTGTTTTTT.